This TCR beta chain was documented in a study of PD-1 blockade in mismatch repair-deficient tumors. Overall study: All were previously treated, progressing patients with about twelve mismatch repair-deficient cancer types.

The germline V gene encodes CDR1 SGHDN and CDR2 FVKESK. The CDR3 covers 15 residues. J was trimmed by 2 bases and V by 2 bases; bases with no gene match: 2. PCR or immunohistochemistry showed mismatch repair deficiency in every enrolled patient. TCRdb's copy holds only in-frame clones and misses some; the assay was immunoSEQ multiplex PCR. The profile shows tens of thousands of clones, 78% of them singletons. The sample was peripheral blood, taken 4 weeks after starting pembrolizumab. V usage is TRBV14 and J usage is TRBJ2-5, with 10 positions matching TRBD2. The receptor comes from an adult with mismatch repair-deficient cancer. Here the CDR3 reads CASSQLLAGQETQYF. CDR3 nucleotides: TGTGCCAGCAGCCAATTACTAGCGGGACAAGAGACCCAGTACTTC.